A selection of T cell receptor beta chains follows, all from one sample in a study of cytomegalovirus exposure and HLA in healthy donors. Profiling relied on immunoSEQ multiplex PCR, and the TCRdb table lists in-frame clones only, not all of them. This sample has around 140,000 clones, with around 80% found just once. The specimen was PBMCs. Receptors were obtained from a man aged 35 to 55 in good health and CMV-seronegative. Both conserved end residues are part of each CDR3. The D gene is left open where the match is weak. Clone size is not always given. Where it is, it says once, few, many or a class for expanded clones.

d_call | clone_size | j_call | v_call | cdr3_nt | cdr3_aa
TRBD1 | . | TRBJ1-1 | TRBV6-5 | TGTGCCAGCAGTTACTTTGGTGCCAGGGGGCACGTAGCTTTCTTT | CASSYFGARGHVAFF
TRBD1 | . | TRBJ2-7 | TRBV9 | TGTGCCAGCAGCGTAGCGGGACAGGGCTACGAGCAGTACTTC | CASSVAGQGYEQYF
TRBD1 | . | TRBJ1-2 | TRBV2 | TGTGCCAGCAGTGAATCCCCCGGGACAGGGGCCCTTTGGACCTTC | CASSESPGTGALWTF
. | . | TRBJ1-1 | TRBV7-9 | TGTGCCAGCAGCCGCATATGGGGGCGGATCACTGAAGCTTTCTTT | CASSRIWGRITEAFF
TRBD1 | . | TRBJ2-3 | TRBV10-3 | TGTGCCATCAGTGAATCCGGGACAGGGTCCTCCGGAGATACGCAGTATTTT | CAISESGTGSSGDTQYF
. | . | TRBJ2-3 | TRBV10-1 | TGCGCCAGCAGTGAAGGAGGGGGGGGCACAGATACGCAGTATTTT | CASSEGGGGTDTQYF
TRBD2 | . | TRBJ2-7 | TRBV7-8 | TGTGCCAGCAGCCGGACTAGCGGGGGGAACGAGCAGTACTTC | CASSRTSGGNEQYF
TRBD2 | . | TRBJ2-1 | TRBV5-1 | TGCGCCAGCAGCTTGGTCGGCGGGGGGCATAATGAGCAGTTCTTC | CASSLVGGGHNEQFF
TRBD1 | . | TRBJ1-5 | TRBV6-6 | TGTGCCAGCAGTCGGACAGGGAGGAATCAGCCCCAGCATTTT | CASSRTGRNQPQHF
. | . | TRBJ2-1 | TRBV7-2 | TGTGCCAGCAGCTTATTACTTCCCAATGAGCAGTTCTTC | CASSLLLPNEQFF
TRBD2 | . | TRBJ2-6 | TRBV28 | TGTGCCAGCAGTTCGGGGGGGACTGGGGCCAACGTCCTGACTTTC | CASSSGGTGANVLTF
. | . | TRBJ1-2 | TRBV5-1 | TGCGCCAGCACAACTCAACCGACAGCTAACTATGGCTACACCTTC | CASTTQPTANYGYTF
. | . | TRBJ2-5 | TRBV5-1 | TGCGCCAGCAGCTTGGGACAGGCCGAGCAAGAGACCCAGTACTTC | CASSLGQAEQETQYF
TRBD1 | . | TRBJ1-2 | TRBV10-1 | TGCGCCAGCAGTGAGGACAGGGGCTATGGCTACACCTTC | CASSEDRGYGYTF
TRBD1 | . | TRBJ1-5 | TRBV27 | TGTGCCAGCAGACGAACAGGGGCGGGAAGCAATCAGCCCCAGCATTTT | CASRRTGAGSNQPQHF
. | . | TRBJ2-7 | TRBV6-5 | TGTGCCAGCAGTCCGGACGGGACCTACGAGCAGTACTTC | CASSPDGTYEQYF
. | . | TRBJ2-7 | TRBV5-1 | TGCGCCAGCAGCGCCGGACTTGACGAGCAGTACTTC | CASSAGLDEQYF
. | . | TRBJ1-6 | TRBV7-2 | TGTGCCAGCAGCTTCCCCTCACAGATCTATAATTCACCCCTCCACTTT | CASSFPSQIYNSPLHF
TRBD2 | . | TRBJ2-3 | TRBV11-2 | TGTGCCAGCAGCGAAGAGCGGGGATCCTTCGATACGCAGTATTTT | CASSEERGSFDTQYF
. | . | TRBJ1-2 | TRBV6-6 | TGTGCCAGCAGCCGGGGGGGGGCTAGGGGCTACACCTTC | CASSRGGARGYTF
TRBD1 | once | TRBJ2-7 | TRBV12-5 | TGTGCTAGTGGCAACGGACAGGGGGCAGGGGAGCAGTACTTC | CASGNGQGAGEQYF
. | . | TRBJ1-6 | TRBV9 | TGTGCCAGCAGCCCCGACAGCTTGCGGAGCTCCTATAATTCACCCCTCCACTTT | CASSPDSLRSSYNSPLHF